This TCR beta chain was documented in a study of cytomegalovirus exposure and HLA in healthy donors. About the research overall: Ancestry clustering placed around four fifths of roughly 410 genotyped donors in the Caucasian-associated cluster. Broader study findings: Reportedly, fewer N-insertions than the approximately 690-donor mean appeared in an Asian-associated ancestry cluster in a later analysis. Researchers reported in a later analysis that a missense DCLRE1C variant was tied to TCR beta V- and J-gene trimming. Some segments of the V type, notably TRBV6-2 and TRBV6-3, were excluded as indistinguishable.

The PCR ran on 60 Vbeta and 13 Jbeta primers. Profiling relied on immunoSEQ multiplex PCR, and the TCRdb table lists in-frame clones only, not all of them. Of 50,000 to 70,000 clones in the sample, approximately 80% were seen once. Germline V gene data show CDR1 as ENHRY and CDR2 as SYGVKD. CDR3 length equals 12 residues. Trimming cost V 4 bases and J 4 bases, with 7 bases left between them. Comment on this clone: Its antigen is undetermined.

The specimen sequenced was PBMCs. This sequence joins TRBV10-3 and TRBJ1-2; D is uncertain. The clonotype originates from a human donor in good health. As DNA, the CDR3 is TGTGCCATCAGTGGACATGGCTATGGCTACACCTTC. It is translated as CAISGHGYGYTF.